Listed here are 20 T cell receptor beta chains from one sample, sequenced in a study of T cell repertoires in cytomegalovirus infection. TCRdb independently ran MiXCR on the reads; one entry per CDR3 protein. Here the sample spans 300,000 to 400,000 distinct CDR3 sequences, around 29% being singletons. Antigen specificity for these receptors is unknown. The source material was cultured PBMCs, sampled from culture after CMV antigen stimulation. The receptors were gathered from a human donor in good health (CMV status not recorded). Some clones in this sample may be carry-over from other donors' samples.

The chain carries TRBV6-8 and TRBJ2-2, with D unresolved. Per germline, CDR1 MNHGY and CDR2 SAAAGT. Trimming stripped 2 bases from V and 6 bases from J, with 7 bases between. The length of the CDR3 is 13 residues. The CDR3 region has the DNA TGTGCCAGCAGTTACCCTAGGGCCGGGGAGCTGTTTTTT. Amino acids: CASSYPRAGELFF.

The rearrangement links TRBV12-3 or TRBV12-4 to TRBJ2-1, with a possible D match to TRBD2 (6 bases). The CDR3 is 16 amino acids. Between the trimmed V and J ends, which lost 7 bases and 1 base, there was a span of 17 bases. The CDR3 bases are TGTGCCAGCATTACGGGGGTACGGAGATCCTACAATGAGCAGTTCTTC. It is translated as CASITGVRRSYNEQFF.

The rearrangement joins TRBV12-3 or TRBV12-4 to TRBJ1-5; D perhaps matches TRBD1 (6 bases). V gave up 4 bases and J gave up 4 bases, with 11 bases separating them. This CDR3 comprises 14 residues. The CDR3 spells CASSYRAWNQPQHF. In DNA form, the CDR3 reads TGTGCCAGCAGTTACAGGGCCTGGAATCAGCCCCAGCATTTT.

The chain employs TRBV11-2 and TRBJ1-2; 7 bases align to TRBD1. There are 17 residues in the CDR3. The trim removed 4 bases at V and 4 bases at J, leaving 15 bases unmatched. From germline, CDR1 is SGHAT and CDR2 FQNNGV. CDR3 sequence reads: CASSSVARQGPFYGYTF. DNA of the CDR3: TGTGCCAGCAGCTCCGTCGCACGACAGGGACCCTTCTATGGCTACACCTTC. The full variable domain, its missing parts supplied by reference TRBV11-2 and TRBJ1-2, is EAGVAQSPRYKIIEKRQSVAFWCNPISGHATLYWYQQILGQGPKLLIQFQNNGVVDDSQLPKDRFSAERLKGVDSTLKIQPAKLEDSAVYLCASSSVARQGPFYGYTFGSGTRLTVV.

Points on this clonotype: Because it lacks the conserved phenylalanine or tryptophan at the end, this CDR3 is likely a read error. The gene calls are TRBV7-2 and TRBJ1-1, with unresolved D. Germline V gives CDR1 SGHTA, CDR2 FQGNSA. V lost 5 bases, J lost 0 bases, and 13 bases lay in between. The CDR3 runs to 15 residues. CDR3 nucleotide sequence: TGTGCCAGCAGCCCTCATTCCGGCATGAACACTGAAGCTTTCCTT. Its translation: CASSPHSGMNTEAFL.

The chain recombines TRBV5-6 with TRBJ1-1; D possibly corresponds to TRBD1 (6 bases). Germline assignment: CDR1 SGHDT and CDR2 YYEEEE. The CDR3 loop spans 14 amino acids. The ends were cut back, 2 bases at V and 2 bases at J, with 10 bases in the middle. In nucleotides, the CDR3 is TGTGCCAGCAGCTTTGGACAGTTTAACACTGAAGCTTTCTTT. Encoded protein: CASSFGQFNTEAFF. Full variable domain (missing parts from reference TRBV5-6 and TRBJ1-1): DAGVTQSPTHLIKTRGQQVTLRCSPKSGHDTVSWYQQALGQGPQFIFQYYEEEERQRGNFPDRFSGHQFPNYSSELNVNALLLGDSALYLCASSFGQFNTEAFFGQGTRLTVV.

There are many counts of this clonotype. The chain recombines TRBV11-3 with TRBJ2-1, with 8 bases aligning to TRBD2. The germline gives CDR1 SGHNT, CDR2 YENEEA. The CDR3 sequence is 16 residues long. Trimming took 4 bases from V and 3 from J; bases not matched to a gene: 8. CDR3 sequence: CASSSRSGSGYNEQFF. CDR3 coding DNA: TGTGCCAGCAGCTCCCGGAGCGGGAGTGGCTACAATGAGCAGTTCTTC.

The genes are TRBV6-1 and TRBJ1-1, with D unclear. The CDR3 loop spans 13 amino acids. The V end lost 10 bases, the J end lost 4 bases, and 16 bases lay between the germline ends. Germline lookup yields CDR1 MNHNS and CDR2 SASEGT. Here the CDR3 reads CATKNWRVTEAFF. DNA of the CDR3: TGTGCCACCAAAAACTGGAGAGTCACTGAAGCTTTCTTT.

As for this clonotype: At one of its ends the junction is not consistent with the germline gene, which may arise from a read error. This chain connects TRBV7-8 to TRBJ2-7; 15 bases map to TRBD2. Germline V lookup: CDR1 SGHVS, CDR2 FQNEAQ. CDR3 length: 13 residues. The CDR3 region is CASSQGLAGGPNF. DNA for the CDR3: TGTGCCAGCAGCCAAGGACTAGCGGGAGGGCCCAACTTC.

The table lists this clonotype with many counts. The chain couples TRBV5-5 to TRBJ2-6; 9 bases match TRBD1. V shed 4 bases and J 2 bases; nucleotides not matched to a gene: 7. This CDR3 contains 17 residues. Germline assignment: CDR1 SGHKS and CDR2 YYEKEE (reference sequence). The chain's CDR3 is CASSPGDRGAGANVLTF. The DNA for the CDR3 is TGTGCCAGCAGCCCGGGAGACAGGGGGGCTGGGGCCAACGTCCTGACTTTC.

The genes are TRBV7-2 and TRBJ2-3; 8 nucleotides match TRBD1. This CDR3 contains 13 residues. The ends lost 1 base at V and 6 bases at J; junction bases unmatched: 0. Germline CDR1 and CDR2: SGHTA and FQGNSA. The CDR3, as DNA: TGTGCCAGCAGCTTAGGACAGGGGGATACGCAGTATTTT. Its protein product is CASSLGQGDTQYF.

This clonotype rates as medium-sized. The genes are TRBV7-8 and TRBJ2-2; D is ambiguous. The germline V gene has CDR1 SGHVS and CDR2 FQNEAQ. V was trimmed by 0 bases and J by 5 bases, leaving 10 bases between them. This CDR3 has 15 residues. For the CDR3, the DNA is TGTGCCAGCAGCTTAGCGAGCCACGGAACCGGGGAGCTGTTTTTT. Amino acids: CASSLASHGTGELFF.

This clonotype was counted between two and nine times. CDR3: CASAANGRANTGELFF. As DNA, the CDR3 is TGTGCCAGTGCGGCAAACGGGAGAGCGAACACCGGGGAGCTGTTTTTT. The chain combines TRBV19 with TRBJ2-2, with D tentatively TRBD2 (6 bases). CDR3 length: 16 residues. V was clipped by 8 bases and J by 0 bases, with 16 bases between them. Germline V gives CDR1 LNHDA, CDR2 SQIVND (reference sequence). Looking up the rest from reference TRBV19 and TRBJ2-2 gives the full variable domain: DGGITQSPKYLFRKEGQNVTLSCEQNLNHDAMYWYRQDPGQGLRLIYYSQIVNDFQKGDIAEGYSVSREKKESFPLTVTSAQKNPTAFYLCASAANGRANTGELFFGEGSRLTVL.

This clonotype appeared many times. The rearrangement joins TRBV7-8 to TRBJ2-7, with D possibly being TRBD2 (6 bases). Germline V CDR1 and CDR2: SGHVS, FQNEAQ. The CDR3 runs 13 residues. Between the trimmed V and J ends, which lost 2 bases and 3 bases, there was a span of 8 bases. The CDR3 DNA follows: TGTGCCAGCAGCTTAACTAGCATCTACGAGCAGTACTTC. Translating gives CASSLTSIYEQYF.

V gene TRBV7-3 combines with J gene TRBJ2-6, with a possible D match to TRBD1 (6 bases). CDR3 size: 15 residues. Germline V gene lookup returns CDR1 SGHTA and CDR2 FQGTGA. V lost 4 bases to trimming and J lost 2 bases, with 9 bases between them. CDR3 amino acids: CASSSGTPGANVLTF. The CDR3 nucleotides read TGTGCCAGCAGCTCCGGGACACCTGGGGCCAACGTCCTGACTTTC.

Turning to this clonotype: A much larger clone lies one base from this, so it may be a read error. The chain has TRBV12-3 or TRBV12-4 and TRBJ1-1; no reliable D call. V gave up 1 base and J gave up 0 bases, with 15 bases separating them. The CDR3 contains 17 residues. This CDR3 is CASSLGSPQPLNTEAFF. Here the CDR3 DNA reads TGTGCCAGCAGTTTAGGCAGTCCACAGCCCTTGAACACTGAAGCTTTCTTT.

There are a few counts of this clonotype. The V gene is TRBV27, the J gene TRBJ2-3; D uncertain. Per the germline V gene, CDR1 is MNHEY and CDR2 is SMNVEV (reference sequence). The CDR3 loop spans 15 amino acids. Trimming removed 4 bases from V and 4 bases from J, with 15 bases in between. The CDR3 DNA sequence: TGTGCCAGCAGTTCATCGTACTCTCCAGCAGATACGCAGTATTTT. Its protein product is CASSSSYSPADTQYF.

This clonotype was recorded many times. V is TRBV7-9 and J is TRBJ2-6; 7 bases fit TRBD2. Unmatched junction bases numbered 8, after V lost 5 bases and J lost 4 bases. CDR1 is SEHNR, CDR2 FQNEAQ, per germline (reference sequence). The CDR3 runs to 16 residues. DNA of the CDR3: TGTGCCAGCAGCCCCCTGCGGGGGAAAGGGGCCAACGTCCTGACTTTC. Translating it yields CASSPLRGKGANVLTF.

This rearrangement joins TRBV7-4 to TRBJ1-2, with 8 positions matching TRBD1. This CDR3 is 14 amino acids long. The germline CDR1 and CDR2 sequences are SGHVT and SQSDAQ. J gave up 8 bases and V 1 base, and 6 bases lay outside the gene matches. The CDR3: CASSLDETGAGYTF. CDR3 DNA sequence: TGTGCCAGCAGCTTAGACGAGACAGGGGCCGGCTACACCTTC. The full variable domain, in which reference TRBV7-4 and TRBJ1-2 provide the parts outside the CDR3, is GAGVSQSPRYKVAKRGRDVALRCDSISGHVTLYWYRQTLGQGSEVLTYSQSDAQRDKSGRPSGRFSAERPERSVSTLKIQRTEQGDSAVYLCASSLDETGAGYTFGSGTRLTVV.

This chain uses TRBV20-1 with TRBJ2-5; the D is unclear. The CDR3 has 12 amino acids. The V end lost 5 bases, the J end lost 4 bases, and 11 bases lay between the germline ends. CDR1 is DFQATT, CDR2 SNEGSKA, per germline (reference sequence). CDR3 residues: CSAGNFLETQYF. CDR3 nucleotides: TGCAGTGCTGGAAATTTCCTAGAGACCCAGTACTTC.